A selection of T cell receptor beta chains follows, all from one sample in a study of OX40 agonist ivuxolimab in advanced cancers. Method: immunoSEQ multiplex PCR; TCRdb's copy keeps in-frame clones and lacks some. Among roughly 58,000 clones listed, nearly 95% were seen once. The sequenced sample was CD4+ or CD8+ T cells sorted from blood, obtained in a trial of the OX40 agonist ivuxolimab. These receptors were obtained from an adult with an advanced solid tumor such as melanoma, head and neck, liver or kidney cancer. The CDR3 runs from the conserved cysteine through the conserved F or W. Fields, in order: D gene, V gene, clone size, J gene, CDR3 protein, CDR3 DNA. D genes are given only for firm matches. The size of a clone is reported for some rows only, either as once, few or many, or as a class for expanded clones.

TRBD2	TRBV7-9	.	TRBJ2-2	CAGQEREGPTGELFF	TGTGCCGGCCAGGAGCGGGAGGGCCCCACCGGGGAGCTGTTTTTT
TRBD2	TRBV4-3	.	TRBJ2-3	CASSQEASGATQYF	TGCGCCAGCAGCCAAGAGGCTAGCGGGGCCACGCAGTATTTT
.	TRBV4-3	.	TRBJ2-7	CASSQDSPGPSYEQYF	TGCGCCAGCAGCCAAGATTCTCCAGGACCCTCCTACGAGCAGTACTTC
TRBD1	TRBV9	.	TRBJ2-7	CASSGRDRGEQYF	TGTGCCAGCAGCGGAAGAGACAGGGGCGAGCAGTACTTC
.	TRBV13	.	TRBJ1-5	CASSLGPGYNQPQHF	TGTGCCAGCAGCTTAGGCCCGGGTTACAATCAGCCCCAGCATTTT
TRBD1	TRBV2	.	TRBJ1-2	CASSGGQGIYGYTF	TGTGCCAGCAGTGGGGGACAGGGAATCTATGGCTACACCTTC
.	TRBV2	few	TRBJ1-5	CASSGGNQPQHF	TGTGCCAGCTCAGGGGGCAATCAGCCCCAGCATTTT
TRBD2	TRBV28	.	TRBJ2-1	CASSWTRIAEQFF	TGTGCCAGCAGTTGGACTAGGATTGCTGAGCAGTTCTTC
.	TRBV6-5	.	TRBJ2-1	CASSYGDEQFF	TGTGCCAGCAGTTACGGCGATGAGCAGTTCTTC
.	TRBV7-9	.	TRBJ1-1	CASSLEPNTEAFF	TGTGCCAGCAGCTTAGAGCCGAACACTGAAGCTTTCTTT
.	TRBV10-3	once	TRBJ1-3	CAISENSGGSGNTIYF	TGTGCCATCAGTGAGAATTCCGGAGGGTCTGGAAACACCATATATTTT
.	TRBV28	.	TRBJ1-5	CASSLVQDNQPQHF	TGTGCCAGCAGTTTAGTACAAGACAATCAGCCCCAGCATTTT
.	TRBV7-6	.	TRBJ1-3	CASSRDISSGNTIYF	TGTGCCAGCAGCCGGGACATCAGCTCTGGAAACACCATATATTTT
TRBD2	TRBV27	.	TRBJ2-1	CASSFGLAGTEQFF	TGTGCCAGCAGTTTTGGACTAGCGGGAACTGAGCAGTTCTTC
.	TRBV7-6	.	TRBJ2-7	CASSLLQGGYEQYF	TGTGCCAGCAGCTTATTACAGGGCGGCTACGAGCAGTACTTC
.	TRBV4-1	.	TRBJ2-7	CASSQDRPYEQYF	TGCGCCAGCAGCCAAGACAGACCCTACGAGCAGTACTTC
.	TRBV7-9	.	TRBJ1-1	CASSLALDGTEAFF	TGTGCCAGCAGCTTAGCTCTGGACGGAACTGAAGCTTTCTTT
.	TRBV7-6	.	TRBJ2-5	CASGRAIPQETQYF	TGTGCCAGCGGCAGGGCAATCCCTCAAGAGACCCAGTACTTC
.	TRBV7-9	.	TRBJ1-1	CASSSDRNTEAFF	TGTGCCAGCAGCTCCGACAGGAACACTGAAGCTTTCTTT
.	TRBV5-1	.	TRBJ2-5	CASSRLGETQYF	TGCGCCAGCAGCAGACTGGGAGAGACCCAGTACTTC
.	TRBV11-2	.	TRBJ2-2	CASSSVELFF	TGTGCCAGCAGCTCGGTAGAGCTGTTTTTT
.	TRBV9	.	TRBJ1-2	CASSVGISRSSPYGYTF	TGTGCCAGCAGCGTAGGTATCAGTCGGTCCTCTCCGTATGGCTACACCTTC
TRBD1	TRBV9	.	TRBJ2-7	CASSVGDRYYEQYF	TGTGCCAGCAGCGTAGGGGACAGATACTACGAGCAGTACTTC
.	TRBV18	few	TRBJ2-7	CASSQSGPAYEQYF	TGTGCCAGCTCTCAATCCGGGCCCGCCTACGAGCAGTACTTC